This T cell receptor beta chain was profiled in a study of T cells in Graves' hyperthyroidism and ophthalmopathy. Study-level findings and limits: Ophthalmopathy was model-predicted a median about 6.9 months pre-onset. Also found in blood were most expanded thyroid clonotypes above 0.001.

The table lists this clonotype with many counts. What it recognizes is unknown. Absence of ophthalmopathy progression within 18 months defined stable Graves' hyperthyroidism. Uncontrolled infection, other autoimmune disease, pregnancy or lactation led to exclusion. The CDR3 consists of 13 residues. Trimming shortened V by 1 base and J by 7 bases, and 10 bases separated the two germline ends. Per germline, CDR1 MDHEN and CDR2 SYDVKM. Using RNA transcripts as the source, TCR beta CDR3 regions were amplified. The HTBI primer set was used in a first-round RT-PCR of the TCR CDR3. TCRdb independently ran MiXCR on the multiplex PCR reads; one entry per CDR3 protein. The sample contains under 400,000 distinct CDR3 sequences, roughly 13% of which appear only once.

The chain couples TRBV28 to TRBJ1-2, with D tentatively TRBD1 (6 bases). Sequencing was performed on blood. The clonotype originates from a woman under 30 with Graves' hyperthyroidism. CDR3 bases: TGTGCCAGCAGTTTATCGACAGGTGTTGGCTACACCTTC. It specifies CASSLSTGVGYTF.